This entry lists 15 T cell receptor beta chains sequenced from one sample in a study. From the RT-PCR reads, TCRdb called clonotypes with MiXCR, one entry per CDR3 protein. Seen here are almost 700,000 distinct CDR3 sequences, more than 13% observed once, and the top ten hold about 3.9%. The sample was memory CD4+ T cells from blood. Every receptor here comes from a female donor in good health, serving as a healthy control.

There are a few counts of this clonotype. The V gene is TRBV7-3, the J gene TRBJ1-6; D unclear. The CDR3 is made up of 13 amino acids. Per the germline V gene, CDR1 is SGHTA and CDR2 is FQGTGA. V gave up 2 bases and J gave up 10 bases, with 9 bases separating them. The CDR3: CASSLVRESPLHF. The CDR3, as DNA: TGTGCCAGCAGCTTAGTTCGGGAATCACCCCTCCACTTT.

This clonotype was observed many times. The rearrangement uses TRBV12-3 or TRBV12-4 and TRBJ1-2; D is ambiguous. The length of the CDR3 is 12 residues. Between the trimmed V and J ends, which lost 4 bases and 8 bases, there was a span of 11 bases. The CDR3 reads CASSSSMRGYTF. Written as DNA, the CDR3 is TGTGCCAGCAGTTCGAGTATGCGGGGCTACACCTTC.

This clonotype has a count of ten or more. This sequence joins TRBV10-3 and TRBJ2-1, with 11 bases that match TRBD2. V lost 4 bases to trimming and J lost 5 bases; unmatched junction nucleotides: 13. This CDR3 contains 18 residues. Germline V CDR1 and CDR2: ENHRY, SYGVKD. This chain's CDR3 is CAISAKVAGGVLDNEQFF. The CDR3 DNA reads as TGTGCCATCAGTGCAAAGGTAGCGGGAGGGGTTTTAGACAATGAGCAGTTCTTC.

J is TRBJ2-1 and V is TRBV11-2; D might be TRBD1 (6 bases). The CDR3 runs to 15 residues. The germline V and J ends were trimmed by 8 bases and 0 bases, with 14 bases remaining between them. From germline, CDR1 is SGHAT and CDR2 FQNNGV. Here the CDR3 reads CASFQGRSSYNEQFF. As DNA, the CDR3 is TGTGCCAGCTTTCAGGGGCGCAGCTCCTACAATGAGCAGTTCTTC.

This sequence joins TRBV30 and TRBJ1-3; D not resolved. The V gene's germline CDR1 is GTSNPN and CDR2 SVGIG (reference sequence). This CDR3 has 16 amino acids. Trimming shortened V by 0 bases and J by 0 bases, and 12 bases separated the two germline ends. As DNA, the CDR3 is TGTGCCTGGAGTGTACAAGGACGGTCCTCTGGAAACACCATATATTTT. It yields the protein CAWSVQGRSSGNTIYF.

This clonotype was seen ten or more times. The V and J genes are TRBV15 and TRBJ2-2; D possibly corresponds to TRBD2 (6 bases). This CDR3 spans 16 amino acids. The V gene's germline CDR1 is LNHNV and CDR2 YYDKDF (reference sequence). Between the trimmed V and J ends, which lost 0 bases and 7 bases, there was a span of 15 bases. CDR3 loop: CATSRDRGEASGELFF. The CDR3 DNA is TGTGCCACCAGCAGAGATCGAGGGGAGGCAAGCGGGGAGCTGTTTTTT. Full variable domain (outside the CDR3, taken from reference TRBV15 and TRBJ2-2): DAMVIQNPRYQVTQFGKPVTLSCSQTLNHNVMYWYQQKSSQAPKLLFHYYDKDFNNEADTPDNFQSRRPNTSFCFLDIRSPGLGDTAMYLCATSRDRGEASGELFFGEGSRLTVL.

This chain links TRBV20-1 with TRBJ2-3; TRBD2 might be the D (5 bases). V was pared by 1 base and J by 4 bases, with 12 bases between. From germline, CDR1 is DFQATT and CDR2 SNEGSKA (reference sequence). This CDR3 comprises 14 residues. This CDR3 is CSARVASTADTQYF. In nucleotides, the CDR3 is TGCAGTGCTAGAGTGGCTAGCACGGCAGATACGCAGTATTTT.

The sample holds many counts of this clonotype. The J gene is TRBJ2-1, the V gene TRBV7-2, with no clear D. V was cut by 1 base and J by 9 bases, with 10 bases left in between. Looked up from germline, CDR1 is SGHTA and CDR2 is FQGNSA. This CDR3 contains 13 residues. CDR3 residues: CASSLDFTSEQFF. CDR3 DNA sequence: TGTGCCAGCAGCTTAGATTTTACCAGTGAGCAGTTCTTC. The whole variable domain, remainder taken from reference TRBV7-2 and TRBJ2-1, is GAGVSQSPSNKVTEKGKDVELRCDPISGHTALYWYRQSLGQGLEFLIYFQGNSAPDKSGLPSDRFSAERTGGSVSTLTIQRTQQEDSAVYLCASSLDFTSEQFFGPGTRLTVL.

This chain connects TRBV20-1 to TRBJ1-5; D may be TRBD1 (5 bases). In germline, CDR1 is DFQATT, CDR2 SNEGSKA (reference sequence). CDR3 length equals 12 residues. V lost 3 bases to trimming and J lost 6 bases, with 9 bases between them. The DNA for the CDR3 is TGCAGTGCTAGTTTGGGGGGTCAGCCCCAGCATTTT. Its protein product is CSASLGGQPQHF.

This clonotype has a count of ten or more. The gene calls are TRBV5-1 and TRBJ2-3; a possible D gene is TRBD2 (5 bases). Trimming left V 0 bases short and J 3 bases short, with 14 bases between. CDR3 length equals 16 residues. Germline-derived CDR1 and CDR2 are SGHRS and YFSETQ. The CDR3 protein is CASSLGSGIRTDTQYF. In DNA, the CDR3 is TGCGCCAGCAGCTTGGGGTCCGGGATTCGTACAGATACGCAGTATTTT.

This clonotype was recorded many times. CDR3 loop: CASRRGSQETQYF. In DNA, the CDR3 is TGTGCCAGCCGTAGGGGGTCCCAAGAGACCCAGTACTTC. The chain links TRBV7-2 to TRBJ2-5; possibly TRBD1 for D (6 bases). The CDR3 covers 13 residues. The germline V gene encodes CDR1 SGHTA and CDR2 FQGNSA. V was cut by 8 bases and J by 1 base, with 11 bases left in between. Full variable domain (remainder filled in from reference TRBV7-2 and TRBJ2-5): GAGVSQSPSNKVTEKGKDVELRCDPISGHTALYWYRQSLGQGLEFLIYFQGNSAPDKSGLPSDRFSAERTGGSVSTLTIQRTQQEDSAVYLCASRRGSQETQYFGPGTRLLVL.

This clonotype appeared a few times. The chain uses TRBV5-1 and TRBJ1-1, with a tentative D call TRBD1 (5 bases). V lost 1 base, J lost 1 base, and 11 bases lay in between. Germline V gene data show CDR1 as SGHRS and CDR2 as YFSETQ. The CDR3 is 15 amino acids. CDR3 sequence (DNA): TGCGCCAGCAGCTTGAGCGGGGGGTCGAACACTGAAGCTTTCTTT. Its translation: CASSLSGGSNTEAFF.

J is TRBJ1-2 and V is TRBV5-1; D ambiguous. The CDR3 is 14 residues long. The V gene lost 1 base and the J gene lost 2 bases, with 9 bases spanning the gap. Germline CDR1 and CDR2: SGHRS and YFSETQ. The CDR3 nucleotides read TGCGCCAGCAGCTTGAGGGTTGCCAACTATGGCTACACCTTC. Protein: CASSLRVANYGYTF. Supplemented by reference TRBV5-1 and TRBJ1-2, the full variable domain reads KAGVTQTPRYLIKTRGQQVTLSCSPISGHRSVSWYQQTPGQGLQFLFEYFSETQRNKGNFPGRFSGRQFSNSRSEMNVSTLELGDSALYLCASSLRVANYGYTFGSGTRLTVV.

The chain couples TRBV27 to TRBJ1-2; D is undetermined. Trimming stripped 3 bases from V and 0 bases from J, with 8 bases between. This CDR3 contains 14 residues. The germline CDR1 and CDR2 sequences are MNHEY and SMNVEV (reference sequence). The CDR3 region is CASSLEGANYGYTF. The CDR3 nucleotides are TGTGCCAGCAGTTTGGAGGGTGCTAACTATGGCTACACCTTC.

The chain uses TRBV4-1 and TRBJ2-3, with TRBD2 as a possible D gene (5 bases). This CDR3 region has 15 residues. From germline, CDR1 is MGHRA and CDR2 YSYEKL. V was shortened by 4 bases and J by 3 bases, with 14 bases between the two germline ends. The CDR3 loop is CASSPQWSGTDTQYF. DNA for the CDR3: TGCGCCAGCAGCCCCCAATGGAGCGGAACAGATACGCAGTATTTT.